The clone carrying this T cell receptor (beta chain) was picked up many times. Its matching antigen is unknown. These data belong to a study of beta chain features in type 1 diabetes. Study conclusions and caveats: Fewer insertions but more deletions were seen at VDJ junctions in type 1 diabetes patients. TCRB CDR3 length was moderately but significantly reduced in all four CD4+ subsets of Type 1 diabetes patients.

Expressed TCRB transcripts were sequenced after all isolated RNA was converted to cDNA. Data came from immunoSEQ multiplex PCR; TCRdb stores just in-frame clones and leaves some out. Among around 280,000 clones listed, 8% were seen once. CDR1 is MGHRA, CDR2 YSYEKL, per germline. The CDR3 extends over 13 amino acids. The V end was cut by 4 bases, the J end by 15 bases, with 19 bases between. Sorting that relied on CD45RO/CCR7/CD25/CD127/CD95/CD27 yielded CD4+ naive, central memory, regulatory and stem cell-like memory cells. Purity of each sorted population was above 98%. This chain joins TRBV4-1 and TRBJ2-1; a weak D match, TRBD2 (6 bases). The receptor's source is a woman aged 18 to 35 in good health. The sequenced sample consisted of central memory CD4+ T cells from blood. Written as DNA, the CDR3 is TGCGCCAGCAGCCTCCCGGACTATCCGCGTCGGTTCTTC. The encoded protein is CASSLPDYPRRFF.